This T cell receptor (beta chain) was captured in a study of T cell responses to AZD1222 COVID-19 vaccine (dated by TCRdb to the early 2020s). Context from the whole study: AZD1222 recipients given second doses at about 4 weeks or at about 12 weeks were pooled, since spike-specific TCR depth and breadth were not found to differ between the two schedules. TCR sequencing covered fewer than 250 trial participants: approximately 200 given two doses of AZD1222 and some 25 given two doses of MenACWY control vaccine. Trial participants were enrolled into age subgroups of 18-55, 56-69 and 70-plus years, which contained around 150, 28 and 57 TCR-sequenced participants, respectively. The research as a whole found: Spike-specific TCR breadth and depth rose significantly after two AZD1222 doses compared with day 0 and with MenACWY recipients. In the small 56-69-year group, the increase in depth fell short of significance, most likely because of low power. Vaccine-associated CD4 TCRs spanned the whole spike protein, with dominant responses in regions 160-218 and 743-854. Most participants were white British and females outnumbered males, and the authors suggested that clonal diversity may have been underestimated. Because no day 14 peak-response samples were available, the repertoires could be characterized only after the peak T cell response. Conclusions about previously exposed vaccinees were limited because only six AZD1222 recipients were SARS-CoV-2 seropositive at baseline. Reportedly, close to half of the unique spike-specific TCRs recognized epitopes lying outside the regions that are mutated in the B.1.351 and B.1.1.7 variants.

Worth noting for this clone: No antigen is known for it. It has no much larger one-base neighbor in the sample; base qualities were not kept.

The CDR3 regions of human TCRbeta chains were analyzed by immunosequencing. As for the authors' bioinformatics: Repertoire TCRs were matched against a reference library of SARS-CoV-2-specific TCRs generated with the MIRA antigen-specificity platform. Breadth meant the fraction of unique TCRs that were SARS-CoV-2-associated, whereas depth meant the fraction of total T cells that were SARS-CoV-2-associated. Using the MIRA data, every spike-specific TCR was mapped to the spike region that the TCR reacted to and assigned to either a CD4 or a CD8 class. Log10-transformed breadth and depth values were compared by one-way ANOVA with Sidak's multiple comparisons tests. This is the immuneACCESS table as TCRdb keeps it, with only in-frame sequences that have V and J called. A part of the clones is gone; compared with another copy, unresolved V genes explain less than half, and the rest is unexplained. The DNA gave D and trimming, while V, J and clone size come from that table. The sample table shows 65,000 to 85,000 clones, and 90% are seen once. The ten biggest clones cover roughly 5.6% of the sample.

The time point label, as the study defines it: baseline before first vaccination. The vaccinee samples were drawn from two UK trials, COV001 and COV002, one of which was a single-blind randomized controlled phase 2/3 trial testing AZD1222 (ChAdOx1 nCoV-19) in healthy adults. Trial participant PBMC samples were collected at day 0 and day 28 after the second dose for TCRbeta chain sequencing. Including cysteine and phenylalanine, the CDR3 has 14 amino acids. Only CDR3 DNA is held: 42 bases, read in frame from base 1. The V and J ends are trimmed by 3 bases and 7 bases, leaving 17 bases between them. Sequences SGHDT (CDR1) and YYEEEE (CDR2) are obtained from the germline V gene.

The V and J genes are TRBV5-6 and TRBJ2-7; TRBD2 might be the D gene, on 6 matching bases. This receptor was identified in an adult in good health. The source was peripheral blood, collected on day 0 of AZD1222 vaccination. The CDR3 in this case is CASSSIGGSKEQYF. The bases are TGTGCCAGCAGCTCTATTGGGGGGAGTAAAGAGCAGTACTTC.